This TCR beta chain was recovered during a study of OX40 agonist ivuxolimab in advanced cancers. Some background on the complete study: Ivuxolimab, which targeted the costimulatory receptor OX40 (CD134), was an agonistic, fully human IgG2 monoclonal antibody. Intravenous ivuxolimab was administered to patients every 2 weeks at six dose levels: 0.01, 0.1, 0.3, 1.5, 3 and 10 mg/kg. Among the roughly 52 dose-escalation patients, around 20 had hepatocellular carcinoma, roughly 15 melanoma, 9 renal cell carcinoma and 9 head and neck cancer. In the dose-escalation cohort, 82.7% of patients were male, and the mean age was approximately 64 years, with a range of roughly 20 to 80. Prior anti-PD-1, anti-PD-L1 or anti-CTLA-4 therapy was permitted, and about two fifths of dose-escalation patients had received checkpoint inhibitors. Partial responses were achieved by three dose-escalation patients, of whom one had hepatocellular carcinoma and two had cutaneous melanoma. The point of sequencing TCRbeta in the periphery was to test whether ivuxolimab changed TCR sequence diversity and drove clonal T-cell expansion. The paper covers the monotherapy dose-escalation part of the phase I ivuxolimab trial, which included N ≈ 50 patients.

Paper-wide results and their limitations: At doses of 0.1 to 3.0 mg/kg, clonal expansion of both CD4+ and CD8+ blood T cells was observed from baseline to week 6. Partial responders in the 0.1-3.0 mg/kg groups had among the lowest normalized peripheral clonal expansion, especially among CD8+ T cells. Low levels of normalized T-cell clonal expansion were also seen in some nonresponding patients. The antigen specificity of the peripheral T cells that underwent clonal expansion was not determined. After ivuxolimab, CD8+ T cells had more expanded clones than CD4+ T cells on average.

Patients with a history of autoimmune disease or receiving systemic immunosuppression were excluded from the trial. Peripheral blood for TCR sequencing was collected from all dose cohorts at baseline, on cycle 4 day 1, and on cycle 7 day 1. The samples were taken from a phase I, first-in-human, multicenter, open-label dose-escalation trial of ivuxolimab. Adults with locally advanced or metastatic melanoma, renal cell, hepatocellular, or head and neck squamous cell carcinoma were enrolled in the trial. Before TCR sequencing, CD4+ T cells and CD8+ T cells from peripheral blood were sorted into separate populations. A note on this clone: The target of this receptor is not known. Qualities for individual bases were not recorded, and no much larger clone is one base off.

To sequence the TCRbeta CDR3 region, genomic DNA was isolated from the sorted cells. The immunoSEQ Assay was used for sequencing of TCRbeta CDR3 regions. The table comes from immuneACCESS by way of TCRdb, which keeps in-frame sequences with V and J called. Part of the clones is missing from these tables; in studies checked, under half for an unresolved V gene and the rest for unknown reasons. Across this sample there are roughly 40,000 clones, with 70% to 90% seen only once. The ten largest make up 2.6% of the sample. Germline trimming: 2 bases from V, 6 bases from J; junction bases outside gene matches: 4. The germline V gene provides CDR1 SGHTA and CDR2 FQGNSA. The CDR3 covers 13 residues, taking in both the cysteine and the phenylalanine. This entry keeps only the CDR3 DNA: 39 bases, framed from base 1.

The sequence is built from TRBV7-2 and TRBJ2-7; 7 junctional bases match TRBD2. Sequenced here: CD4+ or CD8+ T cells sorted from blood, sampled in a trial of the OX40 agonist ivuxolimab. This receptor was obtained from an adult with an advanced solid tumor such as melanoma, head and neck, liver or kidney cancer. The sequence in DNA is TGTGCCAGCAGCTTATTTGGCGGGGGCGAGCAGTACTTC. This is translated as CASSLFGGGEQYF.